This T cell receptor beta chain was captured in a study of Ad26.COV2.S vaccination and SARS-CoV-2 variants. This sample's treatment: over 15 received Ad26.COV2.S at low or high dose, single or two shots; five or six received placebo; per-sample allocation not given. After the first vaccine or placebo injection, samples were drawn on day 63. Produced via immunoSEQ multiplex PCR; TCRdb's table is partial and in-frame only. The sample yields about 250,000 clones, roughly 89% seen once. The V and J ends lost 5 bases and 2 bases, in that order; junction bases with no gene match: 7. The CDR3 loop spans 16 amino acids. Germline V gives CDR1 PRHDT, CDR2 FYEKMQ (reference sequence).

The gene calls are TRBV13 and TRBJ2-3, with 10 bases identical to TRBD2. The TCR originated in a person between 18 and 65 years old who received the Ad26.COV2.S COVID-19 vaccine or a placebo. Source: peripheral blood, taken in a trial of Ad26.COV2.S vaccine versus placebo. CDR3 nucleotides: TGTGCCAGCAGCCAGGGGGGACTAGCGACCACAGATACGCAGTATTTT. As protein: CASSQGGLATTDTQYF.